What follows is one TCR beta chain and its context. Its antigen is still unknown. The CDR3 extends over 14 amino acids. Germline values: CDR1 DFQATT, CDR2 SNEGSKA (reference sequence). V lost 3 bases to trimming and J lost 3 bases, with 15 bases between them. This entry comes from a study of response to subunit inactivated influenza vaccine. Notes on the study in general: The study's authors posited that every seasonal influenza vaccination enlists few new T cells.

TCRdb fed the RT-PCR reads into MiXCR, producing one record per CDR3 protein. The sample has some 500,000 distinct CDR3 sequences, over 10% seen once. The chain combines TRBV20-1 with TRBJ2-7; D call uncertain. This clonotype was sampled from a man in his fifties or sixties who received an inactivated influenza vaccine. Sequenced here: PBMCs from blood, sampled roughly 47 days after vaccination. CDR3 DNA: TGCAGTGCTAGTAATGCGGCCACCTACTACGAGCAGTACTTC. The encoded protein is CSASNAATYYEQYF.